The rows below give T cell receptor beta chains drawn from one sample of a study of CD8+ T cells in alopecia areata. Sequencing used immunoSEQ multiplex PCR; TCRdb keeps in-frame clones, though not all of them. The sample consists of 150,000 or so clones, more than 40% of them appearing once. Sequencing was carried out using CD4+ T cells sorted from blood. Receptor source: a human donor with alopecia areata. Each CDR3 is given with its conserved first and last residue.

j_gene,v_gene,CDR3aa
TRBJ2-3,TRBV4-1,CASSPRLDPADTQYF
TRBJ1-2,TRBV11-1,CASSLRDRSGYTF
TRBJ1-1,TRBV5-4,CASSLPPRGMNTEAFF
TRBJ2-5,TRBV5-1,CASSLGSQETQYF
TRBJ2-7,TRBV6-5,CASGGLAGKYEQYF
TRBJ2-5,TRBV6-6,CASRDQREGRETQYF
TRBJ2-7,TRBV28,CASSFSGGTQDSYEQYF
TRBJ1-1,TRBV7-9,CASSSYSGANTEAFF
TRBJ2-5,TRBV5-1,CASSPGSQGETQYF
TRBJ2-7,TRBV9,CASSVAGGFYEQYF
TRBJ2-5,TRBV2,CASSERFRETQYF
TRBJ2-3,TRBV28,CASIRGGIAPDTQYF
TRBJ2-7,TRBV5-1,CASSLAAGPSGEQYF
TRBJ2-3,TRBV7-9,CASSLSQGITDTQYF
TRBJ2-1,TRBV29-1,CSVSPTQGVKSYNEQFF
TRBJ2-7,TRBV28,CASSPGQRTYEQYF
TRBJ2-1,TRBV5-1,CASRTGVSYNEQFF
TRBJ2-7,TRBV19,CASRPGPRTYEQYF
TRBJ1-2,TRBV6-6,CASRRRGTGDFYGYTF
TRBJ1-1,TRBV6-5,CASRSRPLSGTEAFF
TRBJ1-2,TRBV14,CASSQELRHGYTF
TRBJ2-1,TRBV29-1,CSVVSAGLYNEQFF
TRBJ1-5,TRBV27,CASSRQGGAQPQHF
TRBJ2-1,TRBV27,CASKLLAGVYEQFF